What follows is one TCR beta chain and its context. Its specificity is unknown. The entry originates in a study of OX40 agonist ivuxolimab in advanced cancers. Across the study: Three patients showed partial responses: one hepatocellular carcinoma and two cutaneous melanoma cases. Whole-study results and caveats: The mean number of expanded clones was higher in CD8+ T cells than in CD4+.

With V trimmed by 6 bases and J by 3 bases, 5 bases remained unmatched. This CDR3 spans 14 amino acids. Per germline, CDR1 MNHEY and CDR2 SVGAGI. The repertoire was sequenced with immunoSEQ multiplex PCR; TCRdb's copy has only in-frame clones and lacks some. Here the sample spans 40,000 to 45,000 clones, about 89% being singletons. The material was CD4+ or CD8+ T cells sorted from blood, obtained in a trial of the OX40 agonist ivuxolimab. The chain links TRBV6-5 to TRBJ2-7, with 10 bases lining up with TRBD1. The clonotype was recovered from an adult with an advanced solid tumor such as melanoma, head and neck, liver or kidney cancer. As DNA, the CDR3 is TGTGCCAGCAGACGGACAGGGGGAGACTACGAGCAGTACTTC. Translation gives CASRRTGGDYEQYF.